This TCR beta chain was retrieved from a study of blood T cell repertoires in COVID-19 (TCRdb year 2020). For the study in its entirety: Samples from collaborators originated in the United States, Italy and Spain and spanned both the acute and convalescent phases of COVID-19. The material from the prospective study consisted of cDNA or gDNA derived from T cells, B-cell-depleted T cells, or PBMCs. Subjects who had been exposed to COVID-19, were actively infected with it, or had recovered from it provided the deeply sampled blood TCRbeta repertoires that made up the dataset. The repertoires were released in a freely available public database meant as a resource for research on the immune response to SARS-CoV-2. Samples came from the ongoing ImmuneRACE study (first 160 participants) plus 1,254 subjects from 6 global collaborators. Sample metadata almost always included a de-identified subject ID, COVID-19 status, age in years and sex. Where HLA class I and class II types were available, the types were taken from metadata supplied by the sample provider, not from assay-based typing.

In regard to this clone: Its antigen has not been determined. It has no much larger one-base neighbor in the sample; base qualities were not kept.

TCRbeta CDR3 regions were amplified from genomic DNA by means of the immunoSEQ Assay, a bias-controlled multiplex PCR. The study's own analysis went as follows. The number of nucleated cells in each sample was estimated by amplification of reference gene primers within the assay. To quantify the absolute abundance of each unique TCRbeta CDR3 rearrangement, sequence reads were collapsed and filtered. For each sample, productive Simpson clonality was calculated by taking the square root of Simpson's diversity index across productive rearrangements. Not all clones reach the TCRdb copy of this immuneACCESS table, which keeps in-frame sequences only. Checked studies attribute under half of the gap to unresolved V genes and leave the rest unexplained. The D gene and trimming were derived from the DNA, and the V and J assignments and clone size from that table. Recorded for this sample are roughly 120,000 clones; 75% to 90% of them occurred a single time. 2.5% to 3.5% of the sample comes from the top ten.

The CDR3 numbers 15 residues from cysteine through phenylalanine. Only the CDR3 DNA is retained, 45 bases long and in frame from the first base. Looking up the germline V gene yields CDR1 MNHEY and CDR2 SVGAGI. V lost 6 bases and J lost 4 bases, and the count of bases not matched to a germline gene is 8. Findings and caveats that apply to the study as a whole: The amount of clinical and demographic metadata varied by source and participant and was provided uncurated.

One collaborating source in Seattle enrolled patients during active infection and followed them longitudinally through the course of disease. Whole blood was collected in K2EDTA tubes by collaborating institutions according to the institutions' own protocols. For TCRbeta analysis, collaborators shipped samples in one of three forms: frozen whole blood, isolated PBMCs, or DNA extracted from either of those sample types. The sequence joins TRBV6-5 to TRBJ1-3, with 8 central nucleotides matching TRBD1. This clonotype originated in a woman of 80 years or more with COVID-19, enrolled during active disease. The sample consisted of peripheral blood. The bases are TGTGCCAGCAGCATTGACAGGGGTGGCGGAAACACCATATATTTT. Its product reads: CASSIDRGGGNTIYF.